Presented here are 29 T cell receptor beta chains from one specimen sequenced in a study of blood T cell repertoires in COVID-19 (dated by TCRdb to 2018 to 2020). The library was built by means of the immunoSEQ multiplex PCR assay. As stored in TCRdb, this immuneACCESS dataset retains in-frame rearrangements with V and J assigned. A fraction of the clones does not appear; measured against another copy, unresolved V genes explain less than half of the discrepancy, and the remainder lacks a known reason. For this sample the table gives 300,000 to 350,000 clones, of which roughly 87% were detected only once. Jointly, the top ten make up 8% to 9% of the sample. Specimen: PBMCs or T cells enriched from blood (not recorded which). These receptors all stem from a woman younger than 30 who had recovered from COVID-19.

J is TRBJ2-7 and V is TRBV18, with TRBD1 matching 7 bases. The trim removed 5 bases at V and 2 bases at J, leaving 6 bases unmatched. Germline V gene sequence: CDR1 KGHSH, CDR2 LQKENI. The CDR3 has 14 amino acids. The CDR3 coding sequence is TGTGCCAGCTCAACCGGGACAGAACCCTACGAGCAGTACTTC. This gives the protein CASSTGTEPYEQYF.

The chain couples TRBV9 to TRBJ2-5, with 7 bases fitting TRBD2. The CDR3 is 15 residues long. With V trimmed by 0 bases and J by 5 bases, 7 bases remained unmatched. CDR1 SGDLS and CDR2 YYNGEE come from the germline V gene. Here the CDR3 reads CASSVGTSEGETQYF. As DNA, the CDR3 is TGTGCCAGCAGCGTAGGTACTAGCGAGGGGGAGACCCAGTACTTC.

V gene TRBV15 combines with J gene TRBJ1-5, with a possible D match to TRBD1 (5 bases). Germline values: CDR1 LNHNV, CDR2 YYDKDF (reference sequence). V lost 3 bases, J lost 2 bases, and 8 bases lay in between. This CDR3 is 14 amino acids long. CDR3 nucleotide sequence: TGTGCCACCAGCAGGGAACAGGGCAATCAGCCCCAGCATTTT. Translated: CATSREQGNQPQHF.

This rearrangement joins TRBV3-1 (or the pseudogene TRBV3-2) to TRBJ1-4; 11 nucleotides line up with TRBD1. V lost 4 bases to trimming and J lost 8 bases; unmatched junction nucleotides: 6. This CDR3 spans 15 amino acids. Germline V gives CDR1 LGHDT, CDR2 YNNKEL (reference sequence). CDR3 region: CASSLPGQGGEKLFF. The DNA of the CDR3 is TGTGCCAGCAGCCTTCCGGGACAGGGGGGCGAAAAACTGTTTTTT.

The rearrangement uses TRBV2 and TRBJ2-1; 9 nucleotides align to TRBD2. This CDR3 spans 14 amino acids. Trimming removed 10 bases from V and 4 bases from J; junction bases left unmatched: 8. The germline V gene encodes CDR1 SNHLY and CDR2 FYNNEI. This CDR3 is CATVAGAHYNEQFF. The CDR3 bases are TGTGCCACGGTAGCGGGGGCCCATTACAATGAGCAGTTCTTC.

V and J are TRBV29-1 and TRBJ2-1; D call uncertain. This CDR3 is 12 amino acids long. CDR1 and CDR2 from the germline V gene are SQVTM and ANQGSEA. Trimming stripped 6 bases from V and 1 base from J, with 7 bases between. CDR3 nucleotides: TGCAGCGTCGCCGGGTCCTACAATGAGCAGTTCTTC. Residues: CSVAGSYNEQFF.

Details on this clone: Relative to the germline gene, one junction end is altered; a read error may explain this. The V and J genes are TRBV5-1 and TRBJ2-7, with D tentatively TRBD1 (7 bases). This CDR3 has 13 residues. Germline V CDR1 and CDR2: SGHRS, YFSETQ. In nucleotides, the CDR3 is TGCGCCAGCAGTTTGGAGGGGGCATACGAGCAGTACTTC. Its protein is CASSLEGAYEQYF.

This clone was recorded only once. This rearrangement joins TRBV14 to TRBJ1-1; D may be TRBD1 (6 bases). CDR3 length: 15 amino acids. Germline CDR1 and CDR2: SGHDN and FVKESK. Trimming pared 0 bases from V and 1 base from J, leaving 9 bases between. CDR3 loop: CASSQEGAWNTEAFF. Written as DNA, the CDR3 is TGTGCCAGCAGCCAAGAGGGGGCCTGGAACACTGAAGCTTTCTTT.

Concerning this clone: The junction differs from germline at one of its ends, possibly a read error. CDR3 nucleotides: TGTGCCAGCAGCTTACCGATCCCTAACTATGGCTACGCCTTC. Protein: CASSLPIPNYGYAF. This chain joins TRBV7-9 and TRBJ1-2; no clear D. CDR1 and CDR2 (germline): SEHNR, FQNEAQ (reference sequence). The CDR3 covers 14 residues.

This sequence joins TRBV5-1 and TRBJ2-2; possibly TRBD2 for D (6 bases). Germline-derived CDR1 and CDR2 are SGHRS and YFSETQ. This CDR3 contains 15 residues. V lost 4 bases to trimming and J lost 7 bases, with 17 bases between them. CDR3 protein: CASSLGGALLGELFF. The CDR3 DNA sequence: TGCGCCAGCAGCCTTGGCGGGGCTCTCCTCGGGGAGCTGTTTTTT.

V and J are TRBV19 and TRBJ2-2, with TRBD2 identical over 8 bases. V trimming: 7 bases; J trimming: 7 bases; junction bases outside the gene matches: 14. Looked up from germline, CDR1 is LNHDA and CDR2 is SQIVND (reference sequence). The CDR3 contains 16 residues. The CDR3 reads CASNGGGLAEGGELFF. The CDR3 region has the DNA TGTGCCAGTAACGGCGGGGGGCTCGCCGAGGGCGGGGAGCTGTTTTTT.

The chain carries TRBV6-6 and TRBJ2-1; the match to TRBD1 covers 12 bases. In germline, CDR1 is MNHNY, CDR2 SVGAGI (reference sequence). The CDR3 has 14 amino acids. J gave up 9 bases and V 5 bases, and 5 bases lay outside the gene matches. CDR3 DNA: TGTGCCAGCAGTCGGGACAGGGGGCAGCGTGAGCAGTTCTTC. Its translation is CASSRDRGQREQFF.

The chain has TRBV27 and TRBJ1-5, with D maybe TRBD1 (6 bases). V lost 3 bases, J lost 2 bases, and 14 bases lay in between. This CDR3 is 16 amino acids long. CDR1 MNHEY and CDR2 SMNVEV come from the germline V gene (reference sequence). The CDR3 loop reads CASSFNSRQGNQPQHF. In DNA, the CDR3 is TGTGCCAGCAGTTTCAACTCCAGACAGGGCAATCAGCCCCAGCATTTT.

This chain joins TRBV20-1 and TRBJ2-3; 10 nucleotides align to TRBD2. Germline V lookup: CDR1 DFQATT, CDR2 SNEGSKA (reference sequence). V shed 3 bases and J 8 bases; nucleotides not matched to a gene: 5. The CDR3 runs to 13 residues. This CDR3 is CSASLAGDGTQYF. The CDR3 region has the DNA TGCAGTGCTAGTCTAGCGGGAGATGGTACGCAGTATTTT.

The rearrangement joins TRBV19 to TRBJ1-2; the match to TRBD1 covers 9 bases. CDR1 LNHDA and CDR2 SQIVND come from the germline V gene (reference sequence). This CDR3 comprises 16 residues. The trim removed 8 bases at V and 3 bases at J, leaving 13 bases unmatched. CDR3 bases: TGTGCCAGTTGCACTAGCGCCCGGGACAGGGACTATGGCTACACCTTC. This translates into CASCTSARDRDYGYTF.

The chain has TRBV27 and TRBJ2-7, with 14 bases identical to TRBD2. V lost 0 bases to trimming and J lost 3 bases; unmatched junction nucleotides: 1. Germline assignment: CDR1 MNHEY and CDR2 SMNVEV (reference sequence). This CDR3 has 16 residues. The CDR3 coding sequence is TGTGCCAGCAGTTTATCGACTAGCGGGAGGGACTACGAGCAGTACTTC. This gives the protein CASSLSTSGRDYEQYF.

The DNA of the CDR3 is TGTGCCTGGAGTGACTGGACAGGGGGCTTATATCAGCCCCAGCATTTT. It specifies CAWSDWTGGLYQPQHF. V and J are TRBV30 and TRBJ1-5; the match to TRBD1 covers 11 bases. Germline-derived CDR1 and CDR2 are GTSNPN and SVGIG (reference sequence). V was pared by 1 base and J by 5 bases, with 7 bases of the junction left unmatched. The CDR3 runs 16 residues.

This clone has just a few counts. CDR3 nucleotide sequence: TGTGCCAGCAGCGCTAACCGGGCCTCCCGGGGGAACACTGAAGCTTTCTTT. As protein: CASSANRASRGNTEAFF. The rearrangement uses TRBV7-9 and TRBJ1-1; D not certain. This CDR3 contains 17 residues. The V end lost 5 bases, the J end lost 1 base, and 20 bases lay between the germline ends. Germline V gene lookup returns CDR1 SEHNR and CDR2 FQNEAQ (reference sequence).

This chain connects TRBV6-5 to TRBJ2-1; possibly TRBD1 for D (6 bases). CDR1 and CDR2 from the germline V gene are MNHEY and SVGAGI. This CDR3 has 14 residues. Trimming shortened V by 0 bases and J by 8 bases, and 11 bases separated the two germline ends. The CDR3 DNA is TGTGCCAGCAGTTACTCGTGGGGGCGGGATGAGCAGTTCTTC. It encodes CASSYSWGRDEQFF.

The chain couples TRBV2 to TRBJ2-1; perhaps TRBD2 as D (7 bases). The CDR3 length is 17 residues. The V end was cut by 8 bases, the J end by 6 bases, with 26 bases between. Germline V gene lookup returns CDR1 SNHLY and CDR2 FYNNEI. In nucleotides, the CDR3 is TGTGCCAGCTTAAAACAGGGAGGGGGTAAGATAGCCAATGAGCAGTTCTTC. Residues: CASLKQGGGKIANEQFF.

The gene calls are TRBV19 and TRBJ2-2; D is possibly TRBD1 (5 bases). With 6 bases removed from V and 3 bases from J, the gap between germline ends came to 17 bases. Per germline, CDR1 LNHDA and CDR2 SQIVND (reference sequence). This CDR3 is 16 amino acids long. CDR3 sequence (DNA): TGTGCCAGTAGAAGGGGCTTGACAAGTTACACCGGGGAGCTGTTTTTT. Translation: CASRRGLTSYTGELFF.

The CDR3: CASSVAVAGGVLPDTQYF. The CDR3 DNA reads as TGTGCCAGCAGCGTAGCAGTAGCGGGGGGAGTTCTCCCAGATACGCAGTATTTT. This rearrangement joins TRBV9 to TRBJ2-3, with 10 bases that match TRBD2. The CDR3 is 18 amino acids. Germline V gene sequence: CDR1 SGDLS, CDR2 YYNGEE. Losses at the gene ends were 0 bases for V and 4 bases for J; bases not matched to a gene: 11.

CDR3 sequence reads: CASSENSPKSSYEQYF. The CDR3 coding sequence is TGTGCCAGCAGTGAAAACAGTCCTAAAAGCTCCTACGAGCAGTACTTC. This sequence joins TRBV2 and TRBJ2-7; D gene uncertain. V dropped 2 bases and J dropped 0 bases, with 14 bases sitting between them. The CDR3 spans 16 residues. Per germline, CDR1 SNHLY and CDR2 FYNNEI.

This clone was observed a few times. The CDR3 DNA follows: TGTGCCAGTAGTGCAGGCTATGGCTACACCTTC. It yields the protein CASSAGYGYTF. This chain links TRBV19 with TRBJ1-2; D call uncertain. V lost 5 bases to trimming and J lost 4 bases, with 5 bases between them. The germline V gene encodes CDR1 LNHDA and CDR2 SQIVND (reference sequence). This CDR3 is built from 11 residues.

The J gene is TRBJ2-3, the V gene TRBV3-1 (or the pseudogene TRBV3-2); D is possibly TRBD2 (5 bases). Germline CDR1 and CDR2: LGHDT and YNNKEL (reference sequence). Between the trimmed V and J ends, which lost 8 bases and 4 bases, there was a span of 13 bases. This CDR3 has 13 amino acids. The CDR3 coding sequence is TGTGCCAGCGGGTGGGAGTGGGCAGATACGCAGTATTTT. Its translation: CASGWEWADTQYF.

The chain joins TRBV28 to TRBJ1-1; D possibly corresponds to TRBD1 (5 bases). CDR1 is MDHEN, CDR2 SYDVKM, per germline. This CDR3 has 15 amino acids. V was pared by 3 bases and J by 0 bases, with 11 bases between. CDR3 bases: TGTGCCAGCAGTTTTAGGGGCGTCTTGAACACTGAAGCTTTCTTT. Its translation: CASSFRGVLNTEAFF.

CDR3 nucleotide sequence: TGTGCCAGCAGTAGGACGGGAGACTACAATGAGCAGTTCTTC. Encoded protein: CASSRTGDYNEQFF. This chain joins TRBV6-4 and TRBJ2-1; a weak D match, TRBD2 (6 bases). Germline CDR1 MRHNA, CDR2 SNTAGT. This CDR3 has 14 amino acids. Trimming left V 5 bases short and J 3 bases short, with 11 bases between.

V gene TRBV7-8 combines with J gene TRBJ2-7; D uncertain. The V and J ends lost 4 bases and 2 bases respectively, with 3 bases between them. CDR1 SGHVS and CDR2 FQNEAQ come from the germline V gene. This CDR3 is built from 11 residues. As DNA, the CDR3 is TGTGCCAGCAGCTCCGCCTACGAGCAGTACTTC. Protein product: CASSSAYEQYF.

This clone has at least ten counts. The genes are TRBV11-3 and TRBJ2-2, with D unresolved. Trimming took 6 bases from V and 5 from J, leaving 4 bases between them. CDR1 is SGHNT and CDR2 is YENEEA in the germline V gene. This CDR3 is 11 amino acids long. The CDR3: CASSSTGELFF. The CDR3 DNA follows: TGTGCCAGCAGTTCTACCGGGGAGCTGTTTTTT.